This TCR beta chain was identified in a study of cytomegalovirus exposure and HLA in healthy donors. About this clone itself: Antigen: not known.

The CDR3 is made up of 15 amino acids. The V end was cut by 3 bases, the J end by 1 base, with 11 bases between. Germline V gene data show CDR1 as SNHLY and CDR2 as FYNNEI. Whole-study findings and limits: Follow-up analysis later connected one missense variant in DCLRE1C with trimming of TCR beta V- and J-genes.

Both 60 Vbeta primers and 13 Jbeta primers went into the PCR. The assay was immunoSEQ multiplex PCR, and TCRdb's table has in-frame clones only and misses some. Among about 100,000 clones listed, about 84% were seen once. Input material: PBMCs. This TCR derives from a man under 40 in good health and CMV-seronegative. The rearrangement joins TRBV2 to TRBJ2-3; unclear D gene. The CDR3 loop reads CASSELDRGTDTQYF. CDR3 sequence (DNA): TGTGCCAGCAGTGAGCTAGACCGGGGCACAGATACGCAGTATTTT.